This paragraph covers one TCR beta chain sequence. Enrolment of Seattle patients took place during active infection, and they were followed longitudinally. These data originate in a study of blood T cell repertoires in COVID-19. Whole-study context: Specimens from acute and convalescent COVID-19 originated in the United States, Italy and Spain.

Profiled with immunoSEQ multiplex PCR; TCRdb holds only in-frame clones, not every one. This repertoire shows 90,000 to 100,000 clones, around 90% found once; its top ten account for 15% to 20%. Germline V CDR1 and CDR2: LNHDA, SQIVND (reference sequence). Trimming cost V 5 bases and J 0 bases; bases outside gene matches: 22. The CDR3 length is 21 residues. The rearrangement joins TRBV19 to TRBJ1-5; the match to TRBD1 covers 7 bases. The sequence was collected from a woman aged 55-70 years with COVID-19, enrolled during active disease. The sample was peripheral blood. CDR3 nucleotide sequence: TGTGCCAGTAGTCGGATCTCCTTTCGGACAGGCACAGATTATAGCAATCAGCCCCAGCATTTT. Its translation: CASSRISFRTGTDYSNQPQHF. The whole variable domain, filled in from reference TRBV19 and TRBJ1-5, reads DGGITQSPKYLFRKEGQNVTLSCEQNLNHDAMYWYRQDPGQGLRLIYYSQIVNDFQKGDIAEGYSVSREKKESFPLTVTSAQKNPTAFYLCASSRISFRTGTDYSNQPQHFGDGTRLSIL.